This entry lists 23 T cell receptor beta chains sequenced from one sample in a study of blood T cell repertoires in COVID-19. The repertoire was sequenced with immunoSEQ multiplex PCR; TCRdb's copy has only in-frame clones and lacks some. The table lists 450,000 to 500,000 clones, approximately 86% of them singletons, with roughly 0.7% in the top ten. Input material: PBMCs or T cells enriched from blood (not recorded which). All receptors derive from a young woman who had recovered from COVID-19.

The rearrangement joins TRBV10-3 to TRBJ2-3, with 7 bases identical to TRBD2. In germline, CDR1 is ENHRY, CDR2 SYGVKD. V was pared by 2 bases and J by 2 bases, with 10 bases of the junction left unmatched. CDR3 length: 17 residues. The CDR3 is CAISEPGRGVDTDTQYF. The CDR3 DNA reads TGTGCCATCAGTGAGCCCGGACGGGGGGTGGACACAGATACGCAGTATTTT.

The V call is TRBV29-1, the J call TRBJ2-1; D possibly corresponds to TRBD1 (5 bases). V was pared by 1 base and J by 3 bases, with 7 bases between. The CDR3 extends over 13 amino acids. Germline CDR1 and CDR2: SQVTM and ANQGSEA. The CDR3 coding sequence is TGCAGCGTTGAAGGCAGGGTCTACAATGAGCAGTTCTTC. Encoded protein: CSVEGRVYNEQFF.

V usage is TRBV5-4 and J usage is TRBJ2-6, with 11 bases aligning to TRBD2. CDR1 is SGHNT, CDR2 YYREEE, per germline (reference sequence). Losses at the gene ends were 6 bases for V and 3 bases for J; bases not matched to a gene: 5. The CDR3 has 16 amino acids. This chain's CDR3 is CASIAGGPGGANVLTF. CDR3 nucleotides: TGTGCCAGCATAGCGGGGGGGCCAGGTGGGGCCAACGTCCTGACTTTC.

The genes are TRBV2 and TRBJ2-4; D is perhaps TRBD1 (7 bases). With 7 bases removed from V and 2 bases from J, the gap between germline ends came to 24 bases. This CDR3 contains 18 residues. The germline V gene has CDR1 SNHLY and CDR2 FYNNEI. CDR3 nucleotide sequence: TGTGCCAGCATCCCCATTCCGTCCTCAGGGGGGACCAAAAACATTCAGTACTTC. This encodes CASIPIPSSGGTKNIQYF.

J is TRBJ2-2 and V is TRBV18; 7 bases agree with TRBD1. The CDR3 contains 15 residues. The J segment lost 5 bases and the V segment lost 6 bases, leaving 9 bases of the junction unmatched. Germline lookup yields CDR1 KGHSH and CDR2 LQKENI. The CDR3 nucleotides are TGTGCCAGCTCTCGCACAGGGGAAGGAACCGGGGAGCTGTTTTTT. Translated: CASSRTGEGTGELFF.

This clone was seen just once. This chain connects TRBV6-5 to TRBJ2-7; maybe TRBD1 (6 bases). V was pared by 6 bases and J by 3 bases, with 12 bases between. The CDR3 has 13 amino acids. Germline loops: CDR1 MNHEY, CDR2 SVGAGI. The CDR3 DNA is TGTGCCAGCAGAGGACAGAATAGCTACGAGCAGTACTTC. This gives the protein CASRGQNSYEQYF.

The gene calls are TRBV5-1 and TRBJ1-1; D gene unclear. Germline-derived CDR1 and CDR2 are SGHRS and YFSETQ. The CDR3 loop spans 16 amino acids. Between the trimmed V and J ends, which lost 0 bases and 3 bases, there was a span of 15 bases. The chain's CDR3 is CASSLAERPGDTEAFF. The CDR3, as DNA: TGCGCCAGCAGCTTGGCCGAGAGGCCCGGGGACACTGAAGCTTTCTTT.

The chain links TRBV12-3 or TRBV12-4 to TRBJ2-1; 8 bases map to TRBD2. The CDR3 consists of 13 residues. Unmatched junction bases numbered 5, after V lost 7 bases and J lost 6 bases. The CDR3 is CASTPSGGNEQFF. The CDR3 region has the DNA TGTGCCAGCACTCCCAGCGGGGGCAATGAGCAGTTCTTC.

This chain uses TRBV7-9 with TRBJ2-1; D is possibly TRBD1 (6 bases). CDR3 length: 14 residues. The V gene's germline CDR1 is SEHNR and CDR2 FQNEAQ (reference sequence). The ends were cut back, 4 bases at V and 8 bases at J, with 15 bases in the middle. The DNA of the CDR3 is TGTGCCAGCAGCTACCGGGCAGGGGCAGATGAGCAGTTCTTC. Protein sequence: CASSYRAGADEQFF.

Only one count was recorded for this clone. The chain joins TRBV7-9 to TRBJ1-4; D remains ambiguous. V shed 5 bases and J shed 3 bases, with 10 bases lying between them. CDR1 is SEHNR, CDR2 FQNEAQ, per germline (reference sequence). The CDR3 is made up of 14 amino acids. DNA of the CDR3: TGTGCCAGCAGCCAAGCCCCGGCTAATGAAAAACTGTTTTTT. Its protein is CASSQAPANEKLFF. Variable domain in full (rest from reference TRBV7-9 and TRBJ1-4): DTGVSQNPRHKITKRGQNVTFRCDPISEHNRLYWYRQTLGQGPEFLTYFQNEAQLEKSRLLSDRFSAERPKGSFSTLEIQRTEQGDSAMYLCASSQAPANEKLFFGSGTQLSVL.

Points on this clone: The sample carries other DNA sequences with the same CDR3. The V call is TRBV3-1 (or the pseudogene TRBV3-2), the J call TRBJ1-1; 9 positions agree with TRBD1. Germline CDR1 LGHDT, CDR2 YNNKEL (reference sequence). The CDR3 extends over 14 amino acids. Trimming cost V 0 bases and J 5 bases; bases outside gene matches: 1. This CDR3 is CASSQETGGTEAFF. The CDR3 nucleotides read TGTGCCAGCAGCCAAGAGACAGGGGGAACTGAAGCTTTCTTT.

Note on this clone: Other DNA variants within this sample encode the same CDR3. The genes are TRBV5-1 and TRBJ1-2, with TRBD1 matching over 8 bases. This CDR3 is 12 amino acids long. Looked up from germline, CDR1 is SGHRS and CDR2 is YFSETQ. V lost 2 bases and J lost 7; bases outside the gene matches: 1. CDR3 nucleotides: TGCGCCAGCAGCTTAGGACAGGGTGGCTACACCTTC. Translating gives CASSLGQGGYTF.

As for this clone: Other nucleotide sequences in the sample specify the same CDR3. The V call is TRBV11-2, the J call TRBJ1-2; no reliable D call. The V end lost 0 bases, the J end lost 5 bases, and 7 bases lay between the germline ends. CDR1 and CDR2 from the germline V gene are SGHAT and FQNNGV. The CDR3 consists of 13 residues. The CDR3 is CASSLDRGYGYTF. The CDR3 nucleotides are TGTGCCAGCAGCTTAGATCGAGGGTATGGCTACACCTTC. Using reference TRBV11-2 and TRBJ1-2 for the parts outside the CDR3, the full variable domain is EAGVAQSPRYKIIEKRQSVAFWCNPISGHATLYWYQQILGQGPKLLIQFQNNGVVDDSQLPKDRFSAERLKGVDSTLKIQPAKLEDSAVYLCASSLDRGYGYTFGSGTRLTVV.

The chain joins TRBV7-9 to TRBJ2-6; weak D call: TRBD1 (5 bases). This CDR3 has 14 residues. Germline V gives CDR1 SEHNR, CDR2 FQNEAQ (reference sequence). V gave up 8 bases and J gave up 0 bases, with 8 bases separating them. The CDR3 spells CASAQVSGANVLTF. In DNA form, the CDR3 reads TGTGCCAGCGCACAGGTCTCTGGGGCCAACGTCCTGACTTTC. The full variable domain, in which reference TRBV7-9 and TRBJ2-6 provide the parts outside the CDR3, is DTGVSQNPRHKITKRGQNVTFRCDPISEHNRLYWYRQTLGQGPEFLTYFQNEAQLEKSRLLSDRFSAERPKGSFSTLEIQRTEQGDSAMYLCASAQVSGANVLTFGAGSRLTVL.

J is TRBJ2-7 and V is TRBV12-3 or TRBV12-4, with D unresolved. This CDR3 has 12 amino acids. Trimming cost V 4 bases and J 2 bases, with 6 bases left between them. CDR3 sequence (DNA): TGTGCCAGCAGTTCCAGGCCCTACGAGCAGTACTTC. Amino acid sequence: CASSSRPYEQYF.

Concerning this clone itself: Distinct nucleotide sequences in the sample also encode this CDR3. V usage is TRBV19 and J usage is TRBJ1-1; D is possibly TRBD1 (5 bases). Trimming shortened V by 2 bases and J by 1 base, and 5 bases separated the two germline ends. From germline, CDR1 is LNHDA and CDR2 SQIVND (reference sequence). The CDR3 covers 13 residues. In nucleotides, the CDR3 is TGTGCCAGTAGTATAACAGGGAACACTGAAGCTTTCTTT. Translation gives CASSITGNTEAFF.

The chain carries TRBV6-7 and TRBJ1-1; D remains unclear. TRBV6-7 is reported as an ORF; its role is uncertain. The CDR3 length is 16 residues. Between the trimmed V and J ends, which lost 6 bases and 0 bases, there was a span of 17 bases. The CDR3 here is CASRPGWAYLNTEAFF. In DNA, the CDR3 is TGTGCCAGCAGACCGGGATGGGCCTACTTGAACACTGAAGCTTTCTTT.

V usage is TRBV2 and J usage is TRBJ1-2, with 9 bases aligning to TRBD1. CDR1 is SNHLY, CDR2 FYNNEI, per germline. The junction had 18 bases not matched to a gene; V was cut back by 7 bases and J by 6 bases. CDR3 length equals 17 residues. The CDR3 reads CASIWALIDRGYDGYTF. The CDR3 nucleotides read TGTGCCAGCATTTGGGCCTTAATAGACAGGGGGTACGATGGCTACACCTTC.

The chain employs TRBV28 and TRBJ2-7, with 10 bases fitting TRBD1. Per germline, CDR1 MDHEN and CDR2 SYDVKM. The ends lost 5 bases at V and 1 base at J; junction bases unmatched: 5. The CDR3 has 15 residues. The CDR3 protein is CASSTRTGGSYEQYF. The CDR3 nucleotides are TGTGCCAGCAGTACTCGGACAGGGGGGTCCTACGAGCAGTACTTC.

The genes are TRBV5-5 and TRBJ2-1, with 8 bases lining up with TRBD2. This CDR3 is built from 15 residues. J lost 9 bases, V lost 0 bases, and 8 bases had no gene match. Per the germline V gene, CDR1 is SGHKS and CDR2 is YYEKEE (reference sequence). The CDR3 loop is CASSLERGGPGEQFF. The CDR3 nucleotides are TGTGCCAGCAGCTTGGAACGGGGGGGGCCGGGTGAGCAGTTCTTC.

The rearrangement joins TRBV30 to TRBJ1-6; 7 bases map to TRBD1. Trimming took 3 bases from V and 14 from J; bases not matched to a gene: 13. Germline loops: CDR1 GTSNPN, CDR2 SVGIG (reference sequence). The length of the CDR3 is 14 residues. CDR3 residues: CAWRTGTRFGALHF. For the CDR3, the DNA is TGTGCCTGGAGGACAGGGACCAGATTTGGGGCCCTCCACTTT.

The J gene is TRBJ2-5, the V gene TRBV6-5; 9 bases match TRBD1. The germline CDR1 and CDR2 sequences are MNHEY and SVGAGI. Germline trimming cut 5 bases from V and 5 bases from J; bases unmatched to any gene: 3. The CDR3 spans 13 residues. DNA of the CDR3: TGTGCCAGCAGTAACAGGGGGCGGGAGACCCAGTACTTC. Its protein product is CASSNRGRETQYF.

The gene calls are TRBV19 and TRBJ1-1; 9 nucleotides match TRBD1. This CDR3 has 14 amino acids. Unmatched junction bases numbered 6, after V lost 6 bases and J lost 4 bases. Germline loops: CDR1 LNHDA, CDR2 SQIVND (reference sequence). The CDR3 region is CASSKDRGVTEAFF. In nucleotides, the CDR3 is TGTGCCAGTAGCAAAGACAGGGGGGTCACTGAAGCTTTCTTT.